The rows below give T cell receptor beta chains drawn from one sample of a study of T cells after yellow fever vaccination. Via MiXCR, TCRdb re-called the 5' RACE reads, giving one row per CDR3 protein. The table shows approximately 550,000 distinct CDR3 sequences, with under 25% occurring only once. Sequenced here: PBMCs, sampled 15 days after the yellow fever booster vaccination. The receptors originated from a man under 40 who received the YFV17D yellow fever vaccine. Each CDR3 is given with its conserved first and last residue. The D gene is left open where the match is weak. Part of the rows lack a size; the others show once, few, many or a class for expanded clones.

CDR3 length	V gene	D gene	clone size	J gene	CDR3 protein	CDR3 DNA
13	TRBV6-2/TRBV6-3	NA	NA	TRBJ2-7	CASSYSTGNEQYF	TGTGCCAGCAGTTACTCGACCGGGAACGAGCAGTACTTC
14	TRBV28	NA	few	TRBJ2-7	CASTPPSWTYEQYF	TGTGCCAGCACCCCGCCGTCTTGGACCTACGAGCAGTACTTC
13	TRBV29-1	NA	few	TRBJ2-1	CSVEGQNYNEQFF	TGCAGCGTCGAAGGACAGAACTACAATGAGCAGTTCTTC
13	TRBV5-4	NA	NA	TRBJ2-1	CASSLPGMVEQFF	TGTGCCAGCAGCTTACCCGGGATGGTTGAGCAGTTCTTC
18	TRBV18	TRBD1	few	TRBJ2-7	CASSRNMVPDRETYEQYF	TGTGCCAGCTCACGGAATATGGTTCCGGACAGGGAGACCTACGAGCAGTACTTC
15	TRBV20-1	TRBD2	NA	TRBJ2-5	CSASRTSGRLETQYF	TGCAGTGCTAGTCGGACTAGCGGGAGGTTAGAGACCCAGTACTTC
14	TRBV12-3/TRBV12-4	NA	NA	TRBJ2-1	CASSLQEKNNEQFF	TGTGCCAGCAGTTTACAGGAGAAAAACAATGAGCAGTTCTTC
16	TRBV7-2	TRBD1	NA	TRBJ2-3	CASSYLLRDRADTQYF	TGTGCCAGCAGCTACCTCCTCCGGGACAGGGCAGATACGCAGTATTTT
15	TRBV15	NA	few	TRBJ2-7	CATSRDPGISYEQYF	TGTGCCACCAGCAGAGACCCGGGGATCTCCTACGAGCAGTACTTC
14	TRBV12-3/TRBV12-4	TRBD1	few	TRBJ1-1	CASSPARDRGSTFF	TGTGCCAGCAGTCCCGCCCGGGACAGGGGTTCGACTTTCTTT
15	TRBV7-2	TRBD2	NA	TRBJ2-1	CASSSGGGRVNEQFF	TGTGCCAGCAGCTCCGGGGGAGGGCGGGTCAATGAGCAGTTCTTC
14	TRBV2	NA	NA	TRBJ2-7	CASSSYRSTYEQYF	TGTGCCAGCAGTTCTTACAGGAGCACCTACGAGCAGTACTTC
14	TRBV20-1	NA	few	TRBJ2-7	CSASLGTLSYEQYF	TGCAGTGCTAGCCTCGGGACCCTCTCCTACGAGCAGTACTTC
11	TRBV30	NA	few	TRBJ2-1	CAWSSSVKQFF	TGTGCCTGGAGTAGTAGCGTCAAGCAGTTCTTC
14	TRBV2	TRBD1	once	TRBJ2-5	CASRRGQGFETQYF	TGTGCCAGCAGACGGGGACAGGGTTTTGAGACCCAGTACTTC
14	TRBV7-8	TRBD1	few	TRBJ1-1	CASSWQGGNTEAFF	TGTGCCAGCAGCTGGCAGGGGGGGAACACTGAAGCTTTCTTT
13	TRBV2	NA	NA	TRBJ2-7	CASSDDMDYEQYF	TGTGCCAGCAGCGACGACATGGACTACGAGCAGTACTTC
15	TRBV20-1	NA	NA	TRBJ1-3	CSARDSGTTGNTIYF	TGCAGTGCTAGAGATTCGGGGACAACAGGAAACACCATATATTTT
13	TRBV24-1	NA	few	TRBJ2-3	CATSDLAGDTQYF	TGTGCCACCAGTGATTTGGCTGGGGATACGCAGTATTTT
13	TRBV5-1	NA	few	TRBJ1-1	CASSLVLGTEAFF	TGCGCCAGCAGCTTGGTTCTAGGCACTGAAGCTTTCTTT
12	TRBV7-9	NA	few	TRBJ2-1	CASSSNSPEQFF	TGTGCCAGCAGCTCGAACAGTCCCGAGCAGTTCTTC
14	TRBV7-8	NA	NA	TRBJ2-6	CASSNASGANVLTF	TGTGCCAGCAGCAACGCCTCCGGGGCCAACGTCCTGACTTTC
12	TRBV12-3/TRBV12-4	NA	NA	TRBJ1-2	CASQTANYGYTF	TGTGCCAGTCAAACGGCTAACTATGGCTACACCTTC
14	TRBV20-1	NA	NA	TRBJ2-5	CSARDTAHAETQYF	TGCAGTGCTAGAGATACGGCCCACGCGGAGACCCAGTACTTC
15	TRBV20-1	NA	NA	TRBJ2-7	CSANPAGGRTYEQYF	TGCAGTGCTAATCCGGCGGGCGGGCGCACCTACGAGCAGTACTTC
15	TRBV6-1	NA	NA	TRBJ2-7	CASTRDTGTIYEQYF	TGTGCCAGCACCCGGGACACCGGCACCATTTACGAGCAGTACTTC
15	TRBV5-1	TRBD2	few	TRBJ2-1	CASSLWTSAYNEQFF	TGCGCCAGCAGCTTGTGGACTAGCGCCTACAATGAGCAGTTCTTC
11	TRBV20-1	NA	few	TRBJ2-5	CSASFLETQYF	TGCAGTGCTAGCTTTCTTGAGACCCAGTACTTC
15	TRBV5-4	TRBD2	NA	TRBJ2-1	CASSLKRERTNEQFF	TGTGCCAGCAGCTTGAAGCGGGAGCGGACCAATGAGCAGTTCTTC
15	TRBV12-3/TRBV12-4	NA	NA	TRBJ2-1	CASSESPGGLNEQFF	TGTGCCAGCAGTGAGTCACCCGGGGGTCTCAATGAGCAGTTCTTC
14	TRBV28	NA	NA	TRBJ2-7	CASSLTQTSSEQYF	TGTGCCAGCAGTTTGACCCAGACTAGTTCCGAGCAGTACTTC
14	TRBV9	NA	once	TRBJ2-5	CASSVAPSRETQYF	TGTGCCAGCAGCGTAGCTCCGTCCCGAGAGACCCAGTACTTC
14	TRBV7-2	TRBD1	few	TRBJ2-7	CASSSSGTVFEQYF	TGTGCCAGCAGCTCATCCGGGACAGTCTTCGAGCAGTACTTC
19	TRBV20-1	TRBD2	NA	TRBJ2-1	CSARLSLGLAGGRRYEQFF	TGCAGTGCTAGATTATCGTTAGGGCTAGCGGGAGGACGTAGGTATGAGCAGTTCTTC
15	TRBV3-1	TRBD1	few	TRBJ2-7	CASSQGRTGSYEQYF	TGTGCCAGCAGCCAAGGAAGGACAGGGTCCTACGAGCAGTACTTC
15	TRBV5-6	TRBD1	many	TRBJ2-3	CASSLLGQGADTQYF	TGTGCCAGCAGCTTACTAGGACAGGGGGCAGATACGCAGTATTTT
12	TRBV20-1	NA	few	TRBJ2-7	CAVGRDLYEQYF	TGCGCGGTCGGGCGGGACCTCTACGAGCAGTACTTC
15	TRBV23-1	NA	NA	TRBJ2-7	CASSQPCAGSYEQYF	TGCGCCAGCAGTCAACCCTGCGCGGGGAGCTACGAGCAGTACTTC
12	TRBV28	TRBD1	few	TRBJ2-1	CASTAQGDEQFF	TGTGCCAGCACGGCCCAGGGGGATGAGCAGTTCTTC
17	TRBV10-2	NA	NA	TRBJ2-7	CASSESMLLLRGHEQYF	TGCGCCAGCAGTGAGTCGATGCTTTTGTTACGAGGGCACGAGCAGTACTTC
13	TRBV5-1	NA	NA	TRBJ2-1	CASIRDGYNEQFF	TGCGCCAGCATAAGGGACGGATACAATGAGCAGTTCTTC
14	TRBV28	NA	NA	TRBJ2-3	CASSLYGAADTQYF	TGTGCCAGCAGTTTATATGGGGCTGCAGATACGCAGTATTTT